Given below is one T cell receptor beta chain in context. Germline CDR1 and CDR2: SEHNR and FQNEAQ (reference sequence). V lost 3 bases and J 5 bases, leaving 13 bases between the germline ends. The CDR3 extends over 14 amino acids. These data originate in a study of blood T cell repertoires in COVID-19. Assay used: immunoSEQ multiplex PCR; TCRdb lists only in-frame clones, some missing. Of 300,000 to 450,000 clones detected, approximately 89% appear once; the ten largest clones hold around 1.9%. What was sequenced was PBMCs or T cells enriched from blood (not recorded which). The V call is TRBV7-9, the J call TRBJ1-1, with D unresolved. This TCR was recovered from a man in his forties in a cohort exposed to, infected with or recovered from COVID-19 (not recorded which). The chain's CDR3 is CASSFKPTGTEAFF. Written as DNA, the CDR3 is TGTGCCAGCAGCTTCAAGCCGACGGGGACTGAAGCTTTCTTT.